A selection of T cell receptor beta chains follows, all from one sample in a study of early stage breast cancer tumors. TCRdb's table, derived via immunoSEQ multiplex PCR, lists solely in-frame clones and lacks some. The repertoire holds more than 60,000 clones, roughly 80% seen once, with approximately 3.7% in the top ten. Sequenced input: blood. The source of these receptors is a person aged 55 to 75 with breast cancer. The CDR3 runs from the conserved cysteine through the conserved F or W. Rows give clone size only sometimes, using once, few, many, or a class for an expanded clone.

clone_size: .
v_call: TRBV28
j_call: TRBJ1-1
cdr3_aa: CASSPALGARTEAFF

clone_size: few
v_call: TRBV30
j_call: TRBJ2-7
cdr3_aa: CAWGGTSGSYEQYF

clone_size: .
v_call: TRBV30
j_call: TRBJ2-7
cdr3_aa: CAWGQGTYEQYF

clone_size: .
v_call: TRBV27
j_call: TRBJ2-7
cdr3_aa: CASSKDRGGIYEQYF

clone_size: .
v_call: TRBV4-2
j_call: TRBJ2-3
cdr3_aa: CASSQRGQGARADTQYF

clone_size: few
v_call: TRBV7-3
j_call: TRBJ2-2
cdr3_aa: CASSRDSGELFF

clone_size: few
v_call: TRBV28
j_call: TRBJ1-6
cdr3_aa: CASRYRNSPLHF

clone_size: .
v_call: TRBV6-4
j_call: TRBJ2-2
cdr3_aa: CASSPEGGTGELFF

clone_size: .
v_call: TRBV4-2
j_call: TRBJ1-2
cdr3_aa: CASSQDERFTDSHSNYGYTF

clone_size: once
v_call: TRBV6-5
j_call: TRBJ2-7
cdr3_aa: CASRSGGQIEQYF

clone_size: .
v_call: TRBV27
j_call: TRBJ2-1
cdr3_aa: CASRSTSGGGEQFF

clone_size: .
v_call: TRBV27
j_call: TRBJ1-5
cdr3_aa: CASRRDSYQPQHF

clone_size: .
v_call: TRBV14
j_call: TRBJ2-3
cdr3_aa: CASRRVRDARQYF

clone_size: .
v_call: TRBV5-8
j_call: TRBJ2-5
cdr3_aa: CASIAGVRWTQYF

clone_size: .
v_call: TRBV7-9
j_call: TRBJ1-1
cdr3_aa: CASSLVRGNTEAFF

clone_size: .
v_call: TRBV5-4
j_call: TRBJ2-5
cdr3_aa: CASSSYRAMETQYF

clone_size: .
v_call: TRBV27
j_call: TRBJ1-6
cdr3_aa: CASSPRGLALDSPLHF

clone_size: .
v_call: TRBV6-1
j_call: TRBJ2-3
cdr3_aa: CASKGAASTDTQYF

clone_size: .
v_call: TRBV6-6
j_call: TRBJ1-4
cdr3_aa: CASSLRQGGEKLFF

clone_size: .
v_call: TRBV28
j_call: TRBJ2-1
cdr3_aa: CASSPPTPGRLEFF

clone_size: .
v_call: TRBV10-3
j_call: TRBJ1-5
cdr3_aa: CAIREGGHPDQPQHF

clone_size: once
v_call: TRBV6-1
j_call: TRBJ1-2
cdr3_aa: CASSVSGKGYTF

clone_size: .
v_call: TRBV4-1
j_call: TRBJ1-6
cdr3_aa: CASSQQGWNSPLHF

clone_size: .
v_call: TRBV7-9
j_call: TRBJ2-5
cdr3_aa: CASSDRGGGKETQYF

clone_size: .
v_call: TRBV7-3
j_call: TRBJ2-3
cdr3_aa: CASSPPPTGGLDTQYF

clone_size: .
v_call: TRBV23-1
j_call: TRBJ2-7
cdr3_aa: CASSQQTEPPGDEQYF

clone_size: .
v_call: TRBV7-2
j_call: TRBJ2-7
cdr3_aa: CASSPRTGPYEQYF

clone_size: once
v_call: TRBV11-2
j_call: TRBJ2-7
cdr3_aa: CASSLQGDPWNEQYF

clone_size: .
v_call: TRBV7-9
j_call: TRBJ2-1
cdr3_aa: CASSFSGNNEQFF

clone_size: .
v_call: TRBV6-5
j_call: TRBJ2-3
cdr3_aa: CASSTSGTSTDTQYF

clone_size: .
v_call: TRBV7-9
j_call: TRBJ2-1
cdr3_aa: CASSFGRLDEQFF

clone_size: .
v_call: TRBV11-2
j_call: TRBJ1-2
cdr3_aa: CASSQGTAGGYTF

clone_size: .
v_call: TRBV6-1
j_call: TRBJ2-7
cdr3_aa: CASGTASGPPYEQYF

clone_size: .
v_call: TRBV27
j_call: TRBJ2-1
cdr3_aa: CASSLSGLAGTYNEQFF